The entry below gives a single T cell receptor beta chain sequence along with its context. Its antigen remains unidentified. The entry originates in a study of cytomegalovirus exposure and HLA in healthy donors. Use of 60 Vbeta and 13 Jbeta primers characterized the PCR. Authors' methods: There were about 80 million unique TCR beta chains by a later count, and approximately 10 million of them were shared. Sequencing was performed with immunoSEQ multiplex PCR; in TCRdb, only in-frame clones are kept and a portion is missing. Clone size and V and J calls were adopted from that table, with D and trimming inferred from the DNA. Here the sample spans 120,000 or so clones, approximately 84% being singletons. V lost 6 bases to trimming and J lost 2 bases; unmatched junction nucleotides: 8. This CDR3 is 15 amino acids long. CDR1 and CDR2 from the germline V gene are KGHSH and LQKENI. Healthy people donating bone marrow made up the donors.

General observations from the study: Overall, approximately 150 TCR beta chains were annotated as cytomegalovirus-associated. In a later analysis, DRB1 alleles had the most associated TCRs; HLA-C alleles the fewest.

The material sequenced was PBMCs. The sequence derives from a man aged 35 to 55 in good health and CMV-seronegative. V and J are TRBV18 and TRBJ2-7; 9 bases match TRBD1. The CDR3 DNA reads TGTGCCAGCTCCCCCTCCGGACAGGGGACCTACGAGCAGTACTTC. Translation gives CASSPSGQGTYEQYF.